These T cell receptor beta chains were read from a single sample in a study of cytomegalovirus exposure and HLA in healthy donors. Measured with immunoSEQ multiplex PCR; TCRdb has only the in-frame clones, and not every one. This sample has about 160,000 clones, with approximately 80% found just once. Sequenced: PBMCs. These TCRs come from a man between 50 and 59 years old in good health and CMV-seropositive. Each CDR3 is given with its conserved first and last residue. D genes are given only for firm matches. Clone size is not always given. Where it is, it says once, few, many or a class for expanded clones.

CDR3 length: 14
V gene: TRBV5-5
D gene: .
clone size: .
J gene: TRBJ2-3
CDR3 protein: CASSFYVGTDTQYF
CDR3 DNA: TGTGCCAGCAGCTTCTACGTTGGCACAGATACGCAGTATTTT

CDR3 length: 13
V gene: TRBV19
D gene: .
clone size: .
J gene: TRBJ2-1
CDR3 protein: CASSHRSGVEQFF
CDR3 DNA: TGTGCCAGTAGTCACCGGTCCGGGGTTGAGCAGTTCTTC

CDR3 length: 15
V gene: TRBV5-1
D gene: TRBD1
clone size: .
J gene: TRBJ2-1
CDR3 protein: CASSSGTGGSDEQFF
CDR3 DNA: TGCGCCAGCAGCTCCGGGACAGGGGGCAGCGATGAGCAGTTCTTC

CDR3 length: 15
V gene: TRBV19
D gene: TRBD1
clone size: few
J gene: TRBJ2-5
CDR3 protein: CASSRGTGGPREQYF
CDR3 DNA: TGTGCCAGTAGTAGGGGGACAGGGGGGCCGCGGGAGCAGTACTTC

CDR3 length: 16
V gene: TRBV5-1
D gene: TRBD2
clone size: .
J gene: TRBJ2-2
CDR3 protein: CASSFPSGVKTGELFF
CDR3 DNA: TGCGCCAGCAGCTTCCCTAGCGGGGTGAAGACCGGGGAGCTGTTTTTT

CDR3 length: 15
V gene: TRBV5-1
D gene: TRBD1
clone size: .
J gene: TRBJ1-6
CDR3 protein: CASSLQGVDNSPLHF
CDR3 DNA: TGCGCCAGCAGCCTCCAGGGGGTAGATAATTCGCCCCTCCACTTT

CDR3 length: 16
V gene: TRBV11-2
D gene: .
clone size: .
J gene: TRBJ2-7
CDR3 protein: CASSKGDWATSYEQYF
CDR3 DNA: TGTGCCAGCAGTAAAGGTGATTGGGCGACCTCCTACGAGCAGTACTTC

CDR3 length: 16
V gene: TRBV29-1
D gene: TRBD1
clone size: .
J gene: TRBJ2-2
CDR3 protein: CSVDGIGQGYTGELFF
CDR3 DNA: TGCAGCGTCGACGGGATAGGACAGGGATACACCGGGGAGCTGTTTTTT

CDR3 length: 14
V gene: TRBV6-1
D gene: .
clone size: .
J gene: TRBJ1-2
CDR3 protein: CASSEVQGSYGYTF
CDR3 DNA: TGTGCCAGCAGTGAAGTCCAGGGTAGCTATGGCTACACCTTC

CDR3 length: 15
V gene: TRBV28
D gene: TRBD2
clone size: once
J gene: TRBJ2-1
CDR3 protein: CASSFRRGGSDEQFF
CDR3 DNA: TGTGCCAGCAGTTTTAGGCGGGGGGGTTCCGATGAGCAGTTCTTC

CDR3 length: 16
V gene: TRBV4-3
D gene: .
clone size: .
J gene: TRBJ2-7
CDR3 protein: CASSQEGSGGPYEQYF
CDR3 DNA: TGCGCCAGCAGCCAAGAAGGGTCGGGGGGCCCCTACGAGCAGTACTTC

CDR3 length: 16
V gene: TRBV27
D gene: .
clone size: .
J gene: TRBJ2-2
CDR3 protein: CASSSTQGFGTGELFF
CDR3 DNA: TGTGCCAGCAGTTCCACACAGGGATTTGGTACCGGGGAGCTGTTTTTT

CDR3 length: 19
V gene: TRBV7-2
D gene: TRBD2
clone size: .
J gene: TRBJ2-1
CDR3 protein: CASSLSPVLAGDSYNEQFF
CDR3 DNA: TGTGCCAGCAGCTTATCACCGGTCCTAGCGGGGGATTCCTACAATGAGCAGTTCTTC

CDR3 length: 17
V gene: TRBV4-3
D gene: TRBD1
clone size: .
J gene: TRBJ2-6
CDR3 protein: CASSLDRGPSGANVLTF
CDR3 DNA: TGCGCCAGCAGCCTGGACAGGGGACCCTCTGGGGCCAACGTCCTGACTTTC

CDR3 length: 14
V gene: TRBV11-2
D gene: .
clone size: .
J gene: TRBJ2-5
CDR3 protein: CASSLDGWRETQYF
CDR3 DNA: TGTGCCAGCAGCTTGGATGGGTGGCGGGAGACCCAGTACTTC

CDR3 length: 15
V gene: TRBV10-2
D gene: .
clone size: .
J gene: TRBJ2-3
CDR3 protein: CASSPRGRGGHTQYF
CDR3 DNA: TGCGCCAGCAGCCCCAGGGGGCGGGGGGGCCATACGCAGTATTTT

CDR3 length: 13
V gene: TRBV2
D gene: .
clone size: .
J gene: TRBJ1-6
CDR3 protein: CASSGEVTSPLHF
CDR3 DNA: TGTGCCAGCAGTGGAGAGGTGACTTCACCCCTCCACTTT

CDR3 length: 15
V gene: TRBV9
D gene: TRBD1
clone size: .
J gene: TRBJ1-2
CDR3 protein: CASSVAGTGINGYTF
CDR3 DNA: TGTGCCAGCAGCGTAGCCGGGACAGGGATTAATGGCTACACCTTC

CDR3 length: 13
V gene: TRBV5-1
D gene: .
clone size: .
J gene: TRBJ1-4
CDR3 protein: CASSLDRAEKLFF
CDR3 DNA: TGCGCCAGCAGCTTGGACAGGGCTGAAAAACTGTTTTTT

CDR3 length: 15
V gene: TRBV7-2
D gene: TRBD1
clone size: few
J gene: TRBJ1-3
CDR3 protein: CASSFGQGQGNTIYF
CDR3 DNA: TGTGCCAGCAGCTTCGGACAGGGGCAAGGAAACACCATATATTTT

CDR3 length: 13
V gene: TRBV9
D gene: .
clone size: .
J gene: TRBJ2-7
CDR3 protein: CASSVESGYEQYF
CDR3 DNA: TGTGCCAGCAGCGTAGAATCGGGTTACGAGCAGTACTTC

CDR3 length: 14
V gene: TRBV2
D gene: TRBD1
clone size: .
J gene: TRBJ2-5
CDR3 protein: CASRRDRSQETQYF
CDR3 DNA: TGTGCCAGCAGGCGGGACAGGAGCCAAGAGACCCAGTACTTC

CDR3 length: 17
V gene: TRBV9
D gene: .
clone size: .
J gene: TRBJ2-1
CDR3 protein: CASSVAGQTSSYNEQFF
CDR3 DNA: TGTGCCAGCAGCGTAGCGGGTCAAACGAGCTCCTACAATGAGCAGTTCTTC

CDR3 length: 17
V gene: TRBV5-1
D gene: TRBD2
clone size: .
J gene: TRBJ2-7
CDR3 protein: CASSLGTQAGGHYEQYF
CDR3 DNA: TGCGCCAGCAGCTTGGGGACCCAAGCGGGGGGGCACTACGAGCAGTACTTC

CDR3 length: 15
V gene: TRBV9
D gene: .
clone size: .
J gene: TRBJ2-3
CDR3 protein: CASSVVGVDTDTQYF
CDR3 DNA: TGTGCCAGCAGCGTAGTAGGGGTTGACACAGATACGCAGTATTTT

CDR3 length: 11
V gene: TRBV30
D gene: .
clone size: .
J gene: TRBJ2-5
CDR3 protein: CAWTSTETQYF
CDR3 DNA: TGTGCCTGGACTAGCACAGAGACCCAGTACTTC

CDR3 length: 15
V gene: TRBV6-5
D gene: .
clone size: .
J gene: TRBJ2-1
CDR3 protein: CASSPGFSSYNEQFF
CDR3 DNA: TGTGCCAGCAGTCCAGGGTTTAGCTCCTACAATGAGCAGTTCTTC

CDR3 length: 14
V gene: TRBV13
D gene: .
clone size: few
J gene: TRBJ1-5
CDR3 protein: CASSLGFSNQPQHF
CDR3 DNA: TGTGCCAGCAGCTTAGGCTTTAGCAATCAGCCCCAGCATTTT

CDR3 length: 12
V gene: TRBV10-1
D gene: .
clone size: few
J gene: TRBJ2-2
CDR3 protein: CASSLAAGELFF
CDR3 DNA: TGCGCCAGCAGTCTGGCCGCCGGGGAGCTGTTTTTT

CDR3 length: 16
V gene: TRBV4-2
D gene: TRBD2
clone size: .
J gene: TRBJ2-1
CDR3 protein: CASSQDVSGGKNEQFF
CDR3 DNA: TGTGCCAGCAGCCAAGACGTTAGCGGGGGGAAAAATGAGCAGTTCTTC

CDR3 length: 15
V gene: TRBV25-1
D gene: .
clone size: .
J gene: TRBJ1-6
CDR3 protein: CASSEFQGTFSPLHF
CDR3 DNA: TGTGCCAGCAGTGAATTTCAGGGAACCTTCTCACCCCTCCACTTT

CDR3 length: 14
V gene: TRBV10-3
D gene: .
clone size: .
J gene: TRBJ1-1
CDR3 protein: CASRLGQMNTEAFF
CDR3 DNA: TGTGCCAGTAGATTAGGACAGATGAACACTGAAGCTTTCTTT

CDR3 length: 15
V gene: TRBV5-6
D gene: TRBD1
clone size: .
J gene: TRBJ2-7
CDR3 protein: CASSWGRTGVGEQYF
CDR3 DNA: TGTGCCAGCAGCTGGGGAAGGACAGGGGTGGGAGAGCAGTACTTC

CDR3 length: 15
V gene: TRBV5-1
D gene: TRBD1
clone size: .
J gene: TRBJ1-4
CDR3 protein: CASSLATGSREKLFF
CDR3 DNA: TGCGCCAGCAGCTTGGCGACAGGGAGCAGGGAAAAACTGTTTTTT

CDR3 length: 14
V gene: TRBV2
D gene: .
clone size: .
J gene: TRBJ1-1
CDR3 protein: CASSPQLQNTEAFF
CDR3 DNA: TGTGCCAGCAGCCCGCAACTACAGAACACTGAAGCTTTCTTT

CDR3 length: 13
V gene: TRBV7-9
D gene: .
clone size: .
J gene: TRBJ2-7
CDR3 protein: CASSASGADEQYF
CDR3 DNA: TGTGCCAGCAGTGCATCTGGGGCCGACGAGCAGTACTTC

CDR3 length: 14
V gene: TRBV18
D gene: TRBD2
clone size: once
J gene: TRBJ2-7
CDR3 protein: CASSPPGGGDEQYF
CDR3 DNA: TGTGCCAGCTCACCGCCCGGGGGGGGCGACGAGCAGTACTTC

CDR3 length: 18
V gene: TRBV5-5
D gene: TRBD1
clone size: .
J gene: TRBJ1-1
CDR3 protein: CASSWGTGLHPRNTEAFF
CDR3 DNA: TGTGCCAGCAGCTGGGGGACAGGGCTCCATCCCAGAAACACTGAAGCTTTCTTT

CDR3 length: 16
V gene: TRBV6-5
D gene: TRBD2
clone size: .
J gene: TRBJ2-7
CDR3 protein: CASSFSTSGGAYEQYF
CDR3 DNA: TGTGCCAGCAGTTTCTCTACTAGCGGGGGGGCCTACGAGCAGTACTTC

CDR3 length: 15
V gene: TRBV5-4
D gene: .
clone size: .
J gene: TRBJ1-4
CDR3 protein: CASSFSVQGNEKLFF
CDR3 DNA: TGTGCCAGCAGCTTCTCGGTCCAGGGAAATGAAAAACTGTTTTTT

CDR3 length: 14
V gene: TRBV7-8
D gene: .
clone size: few
J gene: TRBJ2-2
CDR3 protein: CASSTGRGTGELFF
CDR3 DNA: TGTGCCAGCAGCACGGGACGGGGGACCGGGGAGCTGTTTTTT

CDR3 length: 15
V gene: TRBV25-1
D gene: TRBD1
clone size: few
J gene: TRBJ1-3
CDR3 protein: CASSEFDRAGNTIYF
CDR3 DNA: TGTGCCAGCAGTGAATTTGACAGGGCTGGAAACACCATATATTTT

CDR3 length: 15
V gene: TRBV7-2
D gene: TRBD2
clone size: few
J gene: TRBJ2-5
CDR3 protein: CASRIQAGGHETQYF
CDR3 DNA: TGTGCCAGCAGAATACAAGCGGGGGGGCACGAGACCCAGTACTTC

CDR3 length: 13
V gene: TRBV29-1
D gene: .
clone size: .
J gene: TRBJ1-5
CDR3 protein: CSVPEWTGQPQHF
CDR3 DNA: TGCAGCGTCCCCGAATGGACGGGACAGCCCCAGCATTTT

CDR3 length: 16
V gene: TRBV6-5
D gene: TRBD1
clone size: .
J gene: TRBJ1-1
CDR3 protein: CASSYSPRGRNTEAFF
CDR3 DNA: TGTGCCAGCAGTTACTCCCCCAGGGGGAGAAACACTGAAGCTTTCTTT